These 30 T cell receptor beta chains were sequenced from one sample in a study of glioma-infiltrating T cells after dendritic cell vaccination. Measured with immunoSEQ multiplex PCR; TCRdb has only the in-frame clones, and not every one. The sample shows around 62,000 clones, roughly 80% of them seen only once. Sequenced here: blood, sampled before dendritic cell vaccination. The source of these receptors is a human donor with glioblastoma.

The chain uses TRBV18 and TRBJ2-2; D not certain. This CDR3 is 14 amino acids long. Per the germline V gene, CDR1 is KGHSH and CDR2 is LQKENI. Trimming removed 0 bases at V and 4 bases at J, with 6 bases between. CDR3 loop: CASSPPSGTGELFF. The CDR3 DNA follows: TGTGCCAGCTCACCACCATCGGGCACCGGGGAGCTGTTTTTT. Full variable domain (rest looked up from reference TRBV18 and TRBJ2-2): NAGVMQNPRHLVRRRGQEARLRCSPMKGHSHVYWYRQLPEEGLKFMVYLQKENIIDESGMPKERFSAEFPKEGPSILRIQQVVRGDSAAYFCASSPPSGTGELFFGEGSRLTVL.

The CDR3 DNA reads TGTGCCACGCTACTAGCGGCCCACACAGATACGCAGTATTTT. Its translation is CATLLAAHTDTQYF. The rearrangement joins TRBV2 to TRBJ2-3, with TRBD2 identical over 8 bases. CDR3 length: 14 residues. Germline CDR1 and CDR2: SNHLY and FYNNEI. With 10 bases clipped from V and 2 bases from J, the junction kept 8 bases outside the gene matches.

In this sample, this clone turned up once. V is TRBV7-2 and J is TRBJ2-3; D is perhaps TRBD1 (6 bases). The CDR3 consists of 14 residues. V lost 1 base, J lost 4 bases, and 9 bases lay in between. The germline gives CDR1 SGHTA, CDR2 FQGNSA. This chain's CDR3 is CASSLDRVADTQYF. The CDR3 DNA is TGTGCCAGCAGCTTAGACAGGGTGGCAGATACGCAGTATTTT.

With regard to this clone: Compared with germline, one end of the junction differs, possibly owing to a read error. V and J are TRBV10-2 and TRBJ1-2; D is possibly TRBD1 (5 bases). This CDR3 has 15 residues. Germline CDR1 is WSHSY and CDR2 is SAAADI. The DNA of the CDR3 is TGCGCCAGCAGTGAGTCCCGCGGGACTAACTCTGGCTACACCTTC. Translating gives CASSESRGTNSGYTF.

This chain links TRBV19 with TRBJ2-3; 9 positions agree with TRBD1. CDR1 and CDR2 from the germline V gene are LNHDA and SQIVND (reference sequence). The CDR3 is made up of 17 amino acids. After removal of 3 bases from V and 1 base from J, the junction contained 8 bases not matched to a gene. The CDR3 reads CASSMGNRGRGTDTQYF. The CDR3 DNA sequence: TGTGCCAGTAGTATGGGAAACAGGGGGCGAGGCACAGATACGCAGTATTTT.

The rearrangement uses TRBV27 and TRBJ2-6, with a tentative D call TRBD1 (5 bases). Trimming left V 4 bases short and J 2 bases short, with 9 bases between. The CDR3 length is 15 residues. Germline V gives CDR1 MNHEY, CDR2 SMNVEV (reference sequence). The CDR3 bases are TGTGCCAGCAGTTCTAGGGGCGCTGGGGCCAACGTCCTGACTTTC. It translates to CASSSRGAGANVLTF.

This clone showed up just a few times. V gene TRBV14 combines with J gene TRBJ1-4; D is unclear. Trimming left V 1 base short and J 0 bases short, with 3 bases between. Germline V CDR1 and CDR2: SGHDN, FVKESK. This CDR3 region has 14 residues. This chain's CDR3 is CASSQVATNEKLFF. The CDR3, as DNA: TGTGCCAGCAGCCAAGTAGCAACTAATGAAAAACTGTTTTTT.

This chain uses TRBV10-2 with TRBJ2-7; D remains ambiguous. The ends were cut back, 5 bases at V and 3 bases at J, with 5 bases in the middle. The length of the CDR3 is 11 residues. Germline loops: CDR1 WSHSY, CDR2 SAAADI. The DNA of the CDR3 is TGCGCCAGCAGTCTAGGCTACGAGCAGTACTTC. Its translation is CASSLGYEQYF.

This chain connects TRBV18 to TRBJ1-2; D ambiguous. The CDR3 is 12 amino acids. The germline CDR1 and CDR2 sequences are KGHSH and LQKENI. V was trimmed by 5 bases and J by 4 bases, leaving 8 bases between them. The CDR3 region is CASSSDTYGYTF. The CDR3 nucleotides read TGTGCCAGCTCATCAGACACCTATGGCTACACCTTC.

The chain employs TRBV28 and TRBJ1-6; 8 positions match TRBD1. V shed 5 bases and J 2 bases; nucleotides not matched to a gene: 8. CDR1 and CDR2 (germline): MDHEN, SYDVKM. The CDR3 is 17 amino acids. CDR3 in DNA: TGTGCCAGCAGTCTAATACAGGGGGGGACCTATAATTCACCCCTCCACTTT. Translating it yields CASSLIQGGTYNSPLHF.

This sequence joins TRBV28 and TRBJ2-5; no firm D call. Germline values: CDR1 MDHEN, CDR2 SYDVKM. The CDR3 has 11 amino acids. Between the trimmed V and J ends, which lost 8 bases and 1 base, there was a span of 5 bases. The CDR3 nucleotides read TGTGCCAGCGGAGTCCAAGAGACCCAGTACTTC. It translates to CASGVQETQYF.

The rearrangement uses TRBV27 and TRBJ1-2, with 10 bases that match TRBD1. CDR3 length: 15 amino acids. V trimming: 6 bases; J trimming: 2 bases; junction bases outside the gene matches: 6. Per the germline V gene, CDR1 is MNHEY and CDR2 is SMNVEV (reference sequence). The CDR3 here is CASSAGQGINYGYTF. DNA for the CDR3: TGTGCCAGCAGCGCGGGACAGGGGATAAACTATGGCTACACCTTC.

This chain uses TRBV25-1 with TRBJ2-7, with a tentative D call TRBD1 (6 bases). The V and J ends lost 2 bases and 3 bases respectively, with 8 bases between them. Per germline, CDR1 MGHDK and CDR2 SYGVNS. The CDR3 runs to 13 residues. CDR3 protein: CASSEQGLYEQYF. The DNA of the CDR3 is TGTGCCAGCAGTGAACAGGGGCTCTACGAGCAGTACTTC.

The rearrangement joins TRBV10-3 to TRBJ2-1; 10 nucleotides align to TRBD1. Germline V gene lookup returns CDR1 ENHRY and CDR2 SYGVKD. The CDR3 covers 16 residues. The J segment lost 5 bases and the V segment lost 0 bases, leaving 4 bases of the junction unmatched. CDR3 coding DNA: TGTGCCATCAGTGAGTCGTTGGGACAGGGGAACAATGAGCAGTTCTTC. Its translation: CAISESLGQGNNEQFF.

This chain joins TRBV5-4 and TRBJ2-3; 7 bases match TRBD2. This CDR3 spans 15 amino acids. Trimming cost V 0 bases and J 4 bases; bases outside gene matches: 5. Germline loops: CDR1 SGHNT, CDR2 YYREEE (reference sequence). As DNA, the CDR3 is TGTGCCAGCAGCTTGGGGGGGGGATTCCCAGATACGCAGTATTTT. Encoded protein: CASSLGGGFPDTQYF.

The CDR3 loop reads CASSPYDRVLGEQYF. The CDR3, as DNA: TGCGCCAGCAGCCCGTATGACAGGGTCTTGGGGGAGCAGTACTTC. This sequence joins TRBV5-1 and TRBJ2-7, with TRBD1 matching 7 bases. With 4 bases clipped from V and 7 bases from J, the junction kept 14 bases outside the gene matches. In germline, CDR1 is SGHRS, CDR2 YFSETQ. This CDR3 has 15 amino acids.

This chain connects TRBV2 to TRBJ1-2; no clear D gene. The germline V and J ends were trimmed by 8 bases and 0 bases, with 16 bases remaining between them. The CDR3 is made up of 15 amino acids. Germline assignment: CDR1 SNHLY and CDR2 FYNNEI. CDR3 amino acids: CASGEQALTNYGYTF. In DNA, the CDR3 is TGTGCCAGCGGGGAGCAGGCTTTAACTAACTATGGCTACACCTTC.

The rearrangement joins TRBV5-1 to TRBJ1-1; unclear D gene. Per the germline V gene, CDR1 is SGHRS and CDR2 is YFSETQ. This CDR3 has 14 residues. Trimming took 2 bases from V and 1 from J, leaving 9 bases between them. The DNA of the CDR3 is TGCGCCAGCAGCTTCCAGACATCGAACACTGAAGCTTTCTTT. Its translation is CASSFQTSNTEAFF.

This sequence joins TRBV15 and TRBJ1-2, with D possibly matching TRBD1 (5 bases). This CDR3 comprises 15 residues. Germline-derived CDR1 and CDR2 are LNHNV and YYDKDF (reference sequence). V lost 4 bases to trimming and J lost 5 bases, with 17 bases between them. CDR3 sequence: CATSMESETAYGYTF. The CDR3 DNA sequence: TGTGCCACCAGCATGGAGAGTGAGACAGCTTATGGCTACACCTTC. The variable domain in full, with the rest retrieved from reference TRBV15 and TRBJ1-2, is DAMVIQNPRYQVTQFGKPVTLSCSQTLNHNVMYWYQQKSSQAPKLLFHYYDKDFNNEADTPDNFQSRRPNTSFCFLDIRSPGLGDTAMYLCATSMESETAYGYTFGSGTRLTVV.

This clone has a single count. V usage is TRBV19 and J usage is TRBJ1-1; TRBD1 agrees at 7 bases. Germline assignment: CDR1 LNHDA and CDR2 SQIVND (reference sequence). V shed 7 bases and J 6 bases; nucleotides not matched to a gene: 11. This CDR3 region has 14 residues. In nucleotides, the CDR3 is TGTGCCAGTACCCAGGGGGGCGATTCAGCTGAAGCTTTCTTT. Protein: CASTQGGDSAEAFF.

The chain couples TRBV30 to TRBJ2-5; TRBD2 matches 8 bases. J gave up 6 bases and V 5 bases, and 5 bases lay outside the gene matches. CDR1 GTSNPN and CDR2 SVGIG come from the germline V gene (reference sequence). CDR3 length: 12 residues. The CDR3 protein is CAWGTGGKTQYF. CDR3 coding DNA: TGTGCCTGGGGGACGGGAGGGAAGACCCAGTACTTC.

The chain's CDR3 is CASSLLAGKEQFF. CDR3 nucleotide sequence: TGTGCCAGCAGTCTGTTAGCGGGGAAGGAGCAGTTCTTC. J is TRBJ2-1 and V is TRBV27, with 8 bases matching TRBD2. Per the germline V gene, CDR1 is MNHEY and CDR2 is SMNVEV (reference sequence). V dropped 5 bases and J dropped 10; count of bases not matched to a gene: 7. The CDR3 totals 13 residues.

V is TRBV6-1 and J is TRBJ2-1, with a tentative D call TRBD2 (5 bases). V was shortened by 2 bases and J by 12 bases, with 8 bases between the two germline ends. Germline values: CDR1 MNHNS, CDR2 SASEGT. There are 11 residues in the CDR3. The CDR3 protein is CASSETGVQFF. The CDR3 nucleotides read TGTGCCAGCAGTGAAACCGGGGTGCAGTTCTTC.

The chain has TRBV6-6 and TRBJ2-5; 7 bases fit TRBD1. This CDR3 has 13 amino acids. Germline V CDR1 and CDR2: MNHNY, SVGAGI (reference sequence). J was trimmed by 3 bases and V by 10 bases; bases with no gene match: 8. The CDR3 region has the DNA TGTGCCACCTGCCCGGGACAGAAAGAGACCCAGTACTTC. Protein product: CATCPGQKETQYF.

This chain links TRBV5-6 with TRBJ2-4; D is perhaps TRBD2 (5 bases). The V end lost 1 base, the J end lost 0 bases, and 11 bases lay between the germline ends. The V gene's germline CDR1 is SGHDT and CDR2 YYEEEE. The CDR3 runs to 16 residues. Here the CDR3 reads CASSLNSAGAKNIQYF. CDR3 bases: TGTGCCAGCAGCTTGAATTCCGCGGGAGCCAAAAACATTCAGTACTTC.

The gene calls are TRBV27 and TRBJ2-1; D uncertain. The CDR3 runs 13 residues. Germline V gives CDR1 MNHEY, CDR2 SMNVEV (reference sequence). With 0 bases removed from V and 5 bases from J, the gap between germline ends came to 5 bases. CDR3: CASSLSRNNEQFF. CDR3 DNA: TGTGCCAGCAGTTTATCCAGAAACAATGAGCAGTTCTTC.

This chain uses TRBV9 with TRBJ1-2; D unresolved. The CDR3 length is 14 residues. Germline CDR1 and CDR2: SGDLS and YYNGEE. Trimming took 0 bases from V and 4 from J, leaving 10 bases between them. CDR3 in DNA: TGTGCCAGCAGCGTAGTTTCCAGCGGCTATGGCTACACCTTC. Amino acid sequence: CASSVVSSGYGYTF.

This chain connects TRBV4-1 to TRBJ2-2; D is ambiguous. Germline loops: CDR1 MGHRA, CDR2 YSYEKL. This CDR3 region has 13 residues. V dropped 2 bases and J dropped 7 bases, with 8 bases sitting between them. In nucleotides, the CDR3 is TGCGCCAGCAGCCAAAGAGTAAGCGGGGAGCTGTTTTTT. It codes for CASSQRVSGELFF.

The rearrangement joins TRBV19 to TRBJ1-2, with 10 bases aligning to TRBD1. The germline V gene has CDR1 LNHDA and CDR2 SQIVND (reference sequence). The CDR3 has 14 residues. With 6 bases clipped from V and 4 bases from J, the junction kept 5 bases outside the gene matches. The CDR3 sequence is CASRVGQGGYGYTF. The CDR3 nucleotides read TGTGCCAGTAGGGTTGGACAGGGGGGCTATGGCTACACCTTC.

The CDR3 loop reads CASSTQRHVNTIYF. Written as DNA, the CDR3 is TGTGCCAGCAGTACCCAGCGGCATGTTAACACCATATATTTT. The V and J genes are TRBV2 and TRBJ1-3, with D unclear. V lost 5 bases, J lost 7 bases, and 15 bases lay in between. Germline assignment: CDR1 SNHLY and CDR2 FYNNEI. CDR3 length equals 14 residues.